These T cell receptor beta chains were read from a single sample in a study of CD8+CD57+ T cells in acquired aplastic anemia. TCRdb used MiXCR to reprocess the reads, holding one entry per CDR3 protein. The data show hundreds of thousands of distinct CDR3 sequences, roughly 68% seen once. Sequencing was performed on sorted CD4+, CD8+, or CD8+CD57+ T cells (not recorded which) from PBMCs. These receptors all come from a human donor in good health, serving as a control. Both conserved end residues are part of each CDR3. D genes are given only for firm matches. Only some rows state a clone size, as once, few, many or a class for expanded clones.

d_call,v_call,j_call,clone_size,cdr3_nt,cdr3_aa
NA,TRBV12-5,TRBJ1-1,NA,TGTGCCAGCAGTTTTGACGGGGTCGGTGAAGCTTTCTTT,CASSFDGVGEAFF
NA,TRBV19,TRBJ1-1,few,TGTGCCAGTAGTACAGCGGCAGGGTATGGCACTGAAGCTTTCTTT,CASSTAAGYGTEAFF
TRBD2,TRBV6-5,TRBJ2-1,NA,TGTGCCAGCAGTCAGCGGGGGGGTTACTACAATGAGCAGTTCTTC,CASSQRGGYYNEQFF
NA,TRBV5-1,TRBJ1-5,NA,TGCGTCAGCAGCTTTTCGCCCTATCAGCCCCAGCATTTT,CVSSFSPYQPQHF
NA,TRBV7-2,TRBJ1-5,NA,TGTGCCAGCAGCTTAGGAGCGGGGCACGAGCAGTACCTCTTT,CASSLGAGHEQYLF
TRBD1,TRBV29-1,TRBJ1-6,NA,TGCAGTGCGGGCAGGGGGAGCCCGCAGCACTTT,CSAGRGSPQHF
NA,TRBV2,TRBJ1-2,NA,TGTGCCAGCTCTGGGCAGGGTGGGACCCAGAACTTC,CASSGQGGTQNF
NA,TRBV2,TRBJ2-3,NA,NA,CASSEGQIIYGYTFDF
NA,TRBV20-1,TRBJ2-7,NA,TGCAGTGCTAGGGGTCGTGACAACTACGAGCAGTACTTC,CSARGRDNYEQYF
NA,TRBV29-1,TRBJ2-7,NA,TGCAGCGTTGAATTGAGTGGCGTCGCCTCCTACGAGCAGTACTTC,CSVELSGVASYEQYF
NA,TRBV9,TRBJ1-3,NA,TGTGCCAGCAGCTTAGGGGCAGGCGCGGCTCAAACCATATATTTT,CASSLGAGAAQTIYF
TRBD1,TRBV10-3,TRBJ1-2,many,TGTGCCATCACCTCCGGGACAGGGCATGGCTACACCTTC,CAITSGTGHGYTF
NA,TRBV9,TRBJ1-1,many,TGTGCCAGCAGCGTTACCGGGACCATGAACACTGAAGCTTTCTTT,CASSVTGTMNTEAFF
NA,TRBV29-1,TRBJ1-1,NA,TGCAGCGCCCCAGGGCAGCCATACACTGAAGCTTTCTTT,CSAPGQPYTEAFF
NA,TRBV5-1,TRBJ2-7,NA,TGCGCCAGCAGCTTGGACAAGGTCACTGAGCAGTACTTC,CASSLDKVTEQYF
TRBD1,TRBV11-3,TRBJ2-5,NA,TGTGCCAGCAGCCTCGGGGGACAGGGATTCCACGAGCAGTTC,CASSLGGQGFHEQF
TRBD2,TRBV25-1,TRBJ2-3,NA,TGTGCCAGCAGGGGGAGGGGAAGCACAGATACGCAGTATTTT,CASRGRGSTDTQYF
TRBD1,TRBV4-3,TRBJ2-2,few,TGCGCCAGCAGCCAAGGGACAGGGGGCAACACCGGGGAGCTGTTTTTT,CASSQGTGGNTGELFF
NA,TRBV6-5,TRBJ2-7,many,TGTGCCAGCAGCACGGCAGGTAGGGGCGAGCAGTACTTC,CASSTAGRGEQYF
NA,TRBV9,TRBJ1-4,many,TGTGCCAGCAGCGTAGGGCAAGCAACTAATGAAAAACTGTTTTTT,CASSVGQATNEKLFF
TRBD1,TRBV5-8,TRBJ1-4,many,TGTGCCAGCAGCTTGGGACCGGGACAGTCTAATGAAAAACTGTTTTTT,CASSLGPGQSNEKLFF
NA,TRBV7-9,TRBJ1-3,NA,TGTGCCAGCAGCTTGAGCGGGTGGACCATATATTTT,CASSLSGWTIYF
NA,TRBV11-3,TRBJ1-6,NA,TGTGCCAGCAGCTCCCTTGCGGGTACACCCCTCCACTTT,CASSSLAGTPLHF
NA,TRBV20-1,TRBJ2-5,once,TGCAGTGCTAGTCTCGGACAGAACTACGAGTACTTC,CSASLGQNYEYF
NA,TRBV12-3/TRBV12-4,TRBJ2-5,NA,TGTGCCAGCAGCATCTTACAAGAGACCCAGTACTTC,CASSILQETQYF
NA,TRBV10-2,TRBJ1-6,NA,TGCGCCAGCAGTGAGGCGGCAGGGCAGGGGCGGAATTCACCCCTCCACTTT,CASSEAAGQGRNSPLHF
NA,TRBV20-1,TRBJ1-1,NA,TGCAGTGCTAATGTGAACACTGAAGCTTTCTTT,CSANVNTEAFF
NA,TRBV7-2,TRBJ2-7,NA,TGTGCCAGCAGTGTCGGGGCACCAACCTGCGGCTTGTTTTTC,CASSVGAPTCGLFF
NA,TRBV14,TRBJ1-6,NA,TGTGCCAGCAGCATACGGACAGATACGCAGCCCCTCGACTTT,CASSIRTDTQPLDF
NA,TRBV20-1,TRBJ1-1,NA,TGCAGCGCTAGAGATGAAGGGGAAGCTTTCTTT,CSARDEGEAFF
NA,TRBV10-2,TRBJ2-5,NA,TGTGCCATCAGCGATTATACAGAGACGCACAACTTC,CAISDYTETHNF
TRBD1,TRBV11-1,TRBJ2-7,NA,TGTGCCAGCAGCTTGACGGACAGGGGGCATTACGAGCAGTACTTC,CASSLTDRGHYEQYF
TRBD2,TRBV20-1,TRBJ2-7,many,TGCAGTGCCCTGGGACTAGCGGGGGGAAGTTACGAGCAGTACTTC,CSALGLAGGSYEQYF
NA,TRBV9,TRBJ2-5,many,TGTGCCAGCAGCAAAGGACAGTACCAAGAGACCCAGTACTTC,CASSKGQYQETQYF
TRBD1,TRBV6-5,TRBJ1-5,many,TGTGCCACTAAGGGACAGGGCGGTCAGCCCCAGCATTTT,CATKGQGGQPQHF
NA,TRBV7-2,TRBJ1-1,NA,TGTGCCAGCAGCTTCTACGGGACAAGGACCTCTGAAGCTTTCTTT,CASSFYGTRTSEAFF
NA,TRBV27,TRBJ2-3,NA,TGTGCCAGCAGCACAGGGAGCAGTGAAGATACGCAGTATTTT,CASSTGSSEDTQYF
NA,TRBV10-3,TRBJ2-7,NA,TGTGCCATCAACCCCGGAGTGGTAGAACCCAGCGAGCAGTACTTC,CAINPGVVEPSEQYF
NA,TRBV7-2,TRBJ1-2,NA,TGTGCCTGCAGCTTCGGGGCGAGGGGCTACACCTTC,CACSFGARGYTF
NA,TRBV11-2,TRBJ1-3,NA,TGTGCCAGTAGTTTAGGTGGCCTCTCTGGAAACACCATATATTTT,CASSLGGLSGNTIYF
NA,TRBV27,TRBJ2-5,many,TGTGCCAGCAGTCGGAGCAGGGGAGAGACCCAGTACTTC,CASSRSRGETQYF
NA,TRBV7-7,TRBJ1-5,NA,TGTGCCAGCAGCTTTTCTAGGGGGAAGCTGGCTACACCTTTT,CASSFSRGKLATPF